The rows below give T cell receptor beta chains drawn from one sample of a study of blood T cell repertoires in COVID-19. Assay: immunoSEQ multiplex PCR; the TCRdb copy retains only in-frame clones and omits some. Among approximately 190,000 clones listed, 80% to 90% were seen once. The sample taken for sequencing was peripheral blood. These receptors all stem from a woman in her seventies with active or convalescent COVID-19. Each CDR3 is given with its conserved first and last residue. Fields, in order: J gene, D gene, V gene, CDR3 protein. The D gene is left open where the match is weak.

>TRBJ1-5|.|TRBV2
CASRLRHSSNQPQHF
>TRBJ2-5|.|TRBV3-1/TRBV3-2
CASSQEGETQYF
>TRBJ1-3|.|TRBV4-1
CASSQEEWSSGNTIYF
>TRBJ1-2|TRBD1|TRBV5-4
CASSIRQGTGGESYTF
>TRBJ2-7|TRBD1|TRBV19
CASSTTGKGMSYEQYF
>TRBJ1-4|TRBD1|TRBV28
CASSFRAAHRGEKLFF
>TRBJ2-7|.|TRBV2
CASSGRSMAYEQYF
>TRBJ2-5|TRBD1|TRBV18
CASSRFDRVDNQETQYF
>TRBJ2-1|TRBD2|TRBV10-3
CAIRSGISYNEQFF
>TRBJ2-6|.|TRBV5-1
CASSLVVQGTGANVLTF
>TRBJ1-6|.|TRBV5-1
CASSFQGGGDSPLHF
>TRBJ2-6|.|TRBV18
CASSPDSFSGANVLTF
>TRBJ1-1|.|TRBV28
CASSFTGHGNTEAFF
>TRBJ2-1|.|TRBV5-1
CASSLAGEQFF
>TRBJ2-3|TRBD2|TRBV18
CASSPLAGGPTDTQYF
>TRBJ2-5|TRBD2|TRBV5-1
CASSLAPSGGSETQYF
>TRBJ2-7|.|TRBV6-1
CASSEWRGPSYEQYF
>TRBJ2-1|TRBD2|TRBV2
CASTMPVRTSGRVEQFF
>TRBJ2-7|.|TRBV6-5
CASSPYRGLGYEQYF
>TRBJ2-4|.|TRBV28
CASSLGMGAGIQYF
>TRBJ2-1|.|TRBV25-1
CASSPLDEQFF
>TRBJ1-2|TRBD1|TRBV25-1
CASSGQGGYGYTF
>TRBJ1-6|TRBD1|TRBV2
CASSGGQGASSYNSPLHF
>TRBJ1-1|.|TRBV2
CASRIRHRMNTEAFF
>TRBJ1-4|.|TRBV15
CATSRDRGSGTNEKLFF
>TRBJ1-2|TRBD1|TRBV28
CATGVSGQHYGYTF
>TRBJ2-5|TRBD2|TRBV18
CASSPPSGNWETQYF
>TRBJ1-5|TRBD1|TRBV18
CASSSDRGRGNQPQHF
>TRBJ2-7|TRBD2|TRBV10-2
CATRRGGEQYF
>TRBJ2-7|.|TRBV3-1/TRBV3-2
CASSQEGGTKDF
>TRBJ1-5|TRBD1|TRBV28
CASSLGQGSQPQHF
>TRBJ1-1|.|TRBV29-1
CSIQDSGTEAFF
>TRBJ2-5|TRBD2|TRBV27
CASSLSGLAHETQYF
>TRBJ1-2|TRBD1|TRBV5-5
CASSLGQGAGTF
>TRBJ2-1|TRBD2|TRBV10-3
CAIRAPGRRGRAYNEQFF
>TRBJ2-5|.|TRBV2
CASRQGQETQYF
>TRBJ1-2|.|TRBV19
CASSMSAGPTNYGYTF
>TRBJ2-1|TRBD2|TRBV7-9
CALFQREHEQFF
>TRBJ1-3|TRBD1|TRBV28
CASSSTGGPRHTIYF
>TRBJ2-1|.|TRBV11-1
CASSLGASRDEQFF
>TRBJ2-7|.|TRBV5-1
CASSLSQPPYEQYF
>TRBJ1-5|.|TRBV15
CATSRDTGRDQPQHF
>TRBJ2-1|.|TRBV15
CATSKDLTKTNEQFF
>TRBJ1-1|TRBD1|TRBV18
CASSSGTVLMNTEAFF
>TRBJ1-2|.|TRBV19
CASSIGGRTNYGYTF